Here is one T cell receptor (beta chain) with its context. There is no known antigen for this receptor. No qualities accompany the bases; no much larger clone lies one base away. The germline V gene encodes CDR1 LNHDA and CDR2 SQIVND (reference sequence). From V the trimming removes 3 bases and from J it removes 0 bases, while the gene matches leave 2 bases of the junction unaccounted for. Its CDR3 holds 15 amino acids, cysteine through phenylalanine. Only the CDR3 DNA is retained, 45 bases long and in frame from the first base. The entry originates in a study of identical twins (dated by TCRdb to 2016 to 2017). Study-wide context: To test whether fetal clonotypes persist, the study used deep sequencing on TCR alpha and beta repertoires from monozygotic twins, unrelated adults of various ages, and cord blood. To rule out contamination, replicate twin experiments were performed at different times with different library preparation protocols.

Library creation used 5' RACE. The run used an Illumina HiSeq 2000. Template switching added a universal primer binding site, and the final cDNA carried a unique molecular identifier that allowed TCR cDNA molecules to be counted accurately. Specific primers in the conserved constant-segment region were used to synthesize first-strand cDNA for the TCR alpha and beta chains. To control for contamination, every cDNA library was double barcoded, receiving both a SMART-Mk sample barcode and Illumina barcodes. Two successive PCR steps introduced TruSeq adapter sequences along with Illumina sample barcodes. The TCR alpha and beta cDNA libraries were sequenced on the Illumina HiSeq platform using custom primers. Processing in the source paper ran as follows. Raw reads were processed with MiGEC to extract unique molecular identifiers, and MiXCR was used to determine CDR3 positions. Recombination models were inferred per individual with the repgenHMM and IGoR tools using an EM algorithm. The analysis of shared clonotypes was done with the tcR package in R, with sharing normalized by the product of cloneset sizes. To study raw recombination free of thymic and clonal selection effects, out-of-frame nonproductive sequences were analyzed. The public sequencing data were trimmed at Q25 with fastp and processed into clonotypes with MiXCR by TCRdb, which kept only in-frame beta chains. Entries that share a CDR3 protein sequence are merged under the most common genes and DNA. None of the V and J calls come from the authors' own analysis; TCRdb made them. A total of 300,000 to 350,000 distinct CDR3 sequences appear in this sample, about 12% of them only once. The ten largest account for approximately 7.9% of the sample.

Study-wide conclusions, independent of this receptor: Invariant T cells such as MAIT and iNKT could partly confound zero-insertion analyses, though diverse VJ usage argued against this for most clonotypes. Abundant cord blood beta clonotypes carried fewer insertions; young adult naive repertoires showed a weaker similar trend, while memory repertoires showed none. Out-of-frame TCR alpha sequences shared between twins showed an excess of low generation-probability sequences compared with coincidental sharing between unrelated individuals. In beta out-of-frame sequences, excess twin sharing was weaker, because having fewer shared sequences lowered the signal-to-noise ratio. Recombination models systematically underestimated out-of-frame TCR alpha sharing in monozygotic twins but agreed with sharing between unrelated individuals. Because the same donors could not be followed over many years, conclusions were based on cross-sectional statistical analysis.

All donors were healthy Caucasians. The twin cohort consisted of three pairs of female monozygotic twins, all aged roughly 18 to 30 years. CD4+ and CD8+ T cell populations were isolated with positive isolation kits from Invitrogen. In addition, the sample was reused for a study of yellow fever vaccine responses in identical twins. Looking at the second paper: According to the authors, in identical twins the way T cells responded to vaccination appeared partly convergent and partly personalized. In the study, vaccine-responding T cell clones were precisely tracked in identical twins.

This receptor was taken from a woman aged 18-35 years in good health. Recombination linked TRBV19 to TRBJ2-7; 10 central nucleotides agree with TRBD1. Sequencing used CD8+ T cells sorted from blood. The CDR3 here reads CASSIGTGASYEQYF. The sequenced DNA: TGTGCCAGTAGTATCGGGACAGGGGCCTCCTACGAGCAGTACTTC.